The 21 T cell receptor beta chains in this list originate from one sample, sequenced in a study of blood T cell repertoires in COVID-19 (dated by TCRdb to the early 2020s). The method behind the library was the immunoSEQ multiplex PCR assay. TCRdb's version of the immuneACCESS table is confined to in-frame rearrangements and falls short of the full clone set. An unresolved V gene accounts for under half of the shortfall where checked; the remainder is of unknown origin. Present in this sample are 250,000 or so clones, 85% of which were seen just once. The ten most abundant clones make up around 6.3% of the sample. The sequencing input was PBMCs or T cells enriched from blood (not recorded which). The receptors here all came from a woman aged 45-65 years who had been exposed to COVID-19.

The V call is TRBV6-6, the J call TRBJ2-7, with 8 bases identical to TRBD1. Germline V gene lookup returns CDR1 MNHNY and CDR2 SVGAGI (reference sequence). Germline trimming cut 5 bases from V and 7 bases from J; bases unmatched to any gene: 10. The CDR3 length is 14 residues. Here the CDR3 reads CASSLRDRLREQYF. CDR3 DNA sequence: TGTGCCAGCAGTCTCCGGGACAGGTTGAGGGAGCAGTACTTC.

This chain uses TRBV9 with TRBJ2-2, with D possibly being TRBD1 (5 bases). CDR3 length: 17 amino acids. Germline CDR1 reads SGDLS; CDR2 reads YYNGEE. Trimming took off 0 bases at V and 3 bases at J, with 15 bases between the two ends. CDR3: CASSVGGRVADTGELFF. The CDR3 DNA is TGTGCCAGCAGCGTAGGGGGCAGGGTGGCGGACACCGGGGAGCTGTTTTTT.

This chain uses TRBV5-1 with TRBJ1-1; 9 nucleotides agree with TRBD1. J gave up 4 bases and V 4 bases, and 5 bases lay outside the gene matches. The germline V gene has CDR1 SGHRS and CDR2 YFSETQ. This CDR3 comprises 14 residues. CDR3 in amino acids: CASSQQGASTEAFF. Here the CDR3 DNA reads TGCGCCAGCAGCCAACAGGGGGCCTCCACTGAAGCTTTCTTT.

This chain uses TRBV2 with TRBJ1-1, with D unclear. The V and J ends lost 6 bases and 5 bases respectively, with 10 bases between them. The CDR3 totals 12 residues. Germline V lookup: CDR1 SNHLY, CDR2 FYNNEI. This chain's CDR3 is CASSRDSTEAFF. The DNA for the CDR3 is TGTGCCAGCAGCCGAGACTCGACTGAAGCTTTCTTT.

The chain employs TRBV28 and TRBJ1-2, with 8 positions matching TRBD1. Germline V lookup: CDR1 MDHEN, CDR2 SYDVKM. This CDR3 spans 13 amino acids. J was trimmed by 9 bases and V by 2 bases; bases with no gene match: 5. The CDR3 loop reads CASSLTGGVSYTF. DNA for the CDR3: TGTGCCAGCAGTTTAACAGGGGGAGTTAGCTACACCTTC.

The chain uses TRBV6-5 and TRBJ1-2; TRBD1 agrees at 8 bases. The CDR3 runs 13 residues. The germline V gene encodes CDR1 MNHEY and CDR2 SVGAGI. The V and J ends lost 6 bases and 13 bases, in that order; junction bases with no gene match: 13. The CDR3 DNA is TGTGCCAGCAGCTCCGGACAGGGAATGGATCGCACCTTC. Translating gives CASSSGQGMDRTF.

The chain employs TRBV19 and TRBJ2-3; 10 nucleotides line up with TRBD2. The CDR3 runs to 17 residues. The V and J ends lost 2 bases and 7 bases, in that order; junction bases with no gene match: 12. Germline CDR1 and CDR2: LNHDA and SQIVND (reference sequence). This CDR3 reads CASSIKASGGSSNTQYF. As DNA, the CDR3 is TGTGCCAGTAGTATAAAGGCTAGCGGGGGATCCAGCAATACGCAGTATTTT.

CDR3 nucleotide sequence: TGTGCCAGCAGACCCTCACTAGCGGGGCCCACAGATACGCAGTATTTT. Its translation: CASRPSLAGPTDTQYF. The chain recombines TRBV28 with TRBJ2-3; 10 bases line up with TRBD2. CDR3 size: 16 residues. Losses at the gene ends were 6 bases for V and 2 bases for J; bases not matched to a gene: 8. Germline-derived CDR1 and CDR2 are MDHEN and SYDVKM.

The rearrangement joins TRBV29-1 to TRBJ1-1; a possible D gene is TRBD1 (5 bases). This CDR3 is 13 amino acids long. Trimming left V 5 bases short and J 1 base short, with 11 bases between. Germline V gene data show CDR1 as SQVTM and CDR2 as ANQGSEA. The CDR3 DNA is TGCAGCGTTCGGGACGGGGGGAACACTGAAGCTTTCTTT. As protein: CSVRDGGNTEAFF.

This clone was counted once. The gene calls are TRBV3-1 (or the pseudogene TRBV3-2) and TRBJ1-6; 8 positions agree with TRBD1. V trimming: 4 bases; J trimming: 7 bases; junction bases outside the gene matches: 3. The CDR3 has 14 amino acids. Germline V gives CDR1 LGHDT, CDR2 YNNKEL (reference sequence). The CDR3 DNA follows: TGTGCCAGCAGCCCCCGGACAGGGAATTCACCCCTCCACTTT. As protein: CASSPRTGNSPLHF.

In its sample, this clone was seen a few times. The J gene is TRBJ1-2, the V gene TRBV28; TRBD1 matches 7 bases. This CDR3 comprises 14 residues. The J segment lost 8 bases and the V segment lost 6 bases, leaving 12 bases of the junction unmatched. CDR1 and CDR2 (germline): MDHEN, SYDVKM. The CDR3 DNA reads as TGTGCCAGCAGGGGCCAGGGGGGCGCGTCAGGCTACACCTTC. Translated: CASRGQGGASGYTF.

This clone was recorded a few times. V gene TRBV7-8 combines with J gene TRBJ1-5; D may be TRBD1 (5 bases). The CDR3 covers 16 residues. With 0 bases removed from V and 0 bases from J, the gap between germline ends came to 9 bases. CDR1 and CDR2 (germline): SGHVS, FQNEAQ. CDR3 protein: CASSLAGHYSNQPQHF. The CDR3 coding sequence is TGTGCCAGCAGCTTAGCAGGACATTATAGCAATCAGCCCCAGCATTTT.

This chain links TRBV7-9 with TRBJ1-2; 7 nucleotides agree with TRBD1. This CDR3 is built from 15 residues. Unmatched junction bases numbered 3, after V lost 2 bases and J lost 0 bases. CDR1 and CDR2 (germline): SEHNR, FQNEAQ (reference sequence). The CDR3, as DNA: TGTGCCAGCAGCTTACTCGGGACAGCTAACTATGGCTACACCTTC. Its translation is CASSLLGTANYGYTF.

V and J are TRBV25-1 and TRBJ2-5; D perhaps matches TRBD2 (5 bases). The germline CDR1 and CDR2 sequences are MGHDK and SYGVNS. V was clipped by 2 bases and J by 4 bases, with 8 bases between them. The length of the CDR3 is 13 residues. The CDR3 loop is CASSEPRGETQYF. The CDR3 coding sequence is TGTGCCAGCAGTGAACCTCGGGGAGAGACCCAGTACTTC.

The J gene is TRBJ1-1, the V gene TRBV3-1 (or the pseudogene TRBV3-2); 7 nucleotides line up with TRBD1. This CDR3 is 15 amino acids long. V lost 4 bases to trimming and J lost 2 bases; unmatched junction nucleotides: 7. Germline lookup yields CDR1 LGHDT and CDR2 YNNKEL (reference sequence). CDR3: CASSPWGQLNTEAFF. DNA for the CDR3: TGTGCCAGCAGCCCCTGGGGACAGTTAAACACTGAAGCTTTCTTT.

The chain is built from TRBV6-1 and TRBJ1-2; possible D gene TRBD1, 6 bases. Trimming removed 0 bases from V and 4 bases from J, with 9 bases in between. The CDR3 sequence is 14 residues long. The germline V gene encodes CDR1 MNHNS and CDR2 SASEGT. The CDR3, as DNA: TGTGCCAGCAGTGAAGCACAGGGCCTCTATGGCTACACCTTC. Residues: CASSEAQGLYGYTF.

The J gene is TRBJ1-2, the V gene TRBV29-1; TRBD1 matches 7 bases. The CDR3 loop spans 11 amino acids. The V and J ends lost 5 bases and 8 bases, in that order; junction bases with no gene match: 5. The V gene's germline CDR1 is SQVTM and CDR2 ANQGSEA. The CDR3 nucleotides read TGCAGCGTTCGACAGGGTGAGGGCTACACCTTC. Translation: CSVRQGEGYTF.

This rearrangement joins TRBV30 to TRBJ2-5; 11 bases agree with TRBD2. The junction had 3 bases not matched to a gene; V was cut back by 0 bases and J by 6 bases. The CDR3 has 14 amino acids. Germline assignment: CDR1 GTSNPN and CDR2 SVGIG (reference sequence). The CDR3 bases are TGTGCCTGGAGTGTACCTAGCGGGGGGCAGACCCAGTACTTC. Translated, it gives CAWSVPSGGQTQYF.

The V gene is TRBV28, the J gene TRBJ1-2; TRBD1 is a possible D gene (5 bases). CDR3 length: 14 residues. The V and J ends lost 3 bases and 3 bases respectively, with 11 bases between them. In germline, CDR1 is MDHEN, CDR2 SYDVKM. The CDR3 loop reads CASSFERGYYGYTF. As DNA, the CDR3 is TGTGCCAGCAGTTTCGAAAGGGGCTACTATGGCTACACCTTC.

The J gene is TRBJ2-1, the V gene TRBV19; 11 nucleotides match TRBD2. The CDR3 contains 15 residues. From germline, CDR1 is LNHDA and CDR2 SQIVND (reference sequence). Losses at the gene ends were 5 bases for V and 9 bases for J; bases not matched to a gene: 9. CDR3 sequence: CASSSVVLAGVEQFF. CDR3 bases: TGTGCCAGTAGTTCCGTTGTACTAGCGGGAGTTGAGCAGTTCTTC.

This clone has a single count. The genes are TRBV24-1 and TRBJ2-1, with 14 positions matching TRBD2. This CDR3 has 16 residues. Germline V gene sequence: CDR1 KGHDR, CDR2 SFDVKD. J lost 7 bases, V lost 4 bases, and 5 bases had no gene match. CDR3 amino acids: CATSEPTSGGGNEQFF. The CDR3, as DNA: TGTGCCACCAGTGAACCGACTAGCGGGGGGGGAAATGAGCAGTTCTTC.